The 7 T cell receptor beta chains presented below share a single source sample, sequenced in a study of identical twins. One entry per CDR3 protein results from TCRdb running MiXCR on the 5' RACE reads. This sample has 1,800,000 or so distinct CDR3 sequences, with more than 30% found just once. Sequencing used cord blood. The receptors shown here come from a newborn girl in good health.

This clonotype was detected a few times. J is TRBJ1-1 and V is TRBV20-1; possible D gene TRBD1, 6 bases. CDR1 is DFQATT and CDR2 is SNEGSKA in the germline V gene (reference sequence). This CDR3 spans 13 amino acids. V lost 2 bases, J lost 1 base, and 8 bases lay in between. Here the CDR3 reads CSARSQGNTEAFF. CDR3 bases: TGCAGTGCTAGATCACAGGGGAACACTGAAGCTTTCTTT.

This clonotype was seen more than once but under ten times. V and J are TRBV7-2 and TRBJ1-1, with D possibly matching TRBD1 (5 bases). This CDR3 is built from 15 residues. Germline-derived CDR1 and CDR2 are SGHTA and FQGNSA. The ends were cut back, 0 bases at V and 4 bases at J, with 12 bases in the middle. The CDR3 region is CASSLAPRGLTEAFF. The CDR3, as DNA: TGTGCCAGCAGCTTAGCGCCCCGGGGCCTCACTGAAGCTTTCTTT. The full variable domain, its missing parts supplied by reference TRBV7-2 and TRBJ1-1, is GAGVSQSPSNKVTEKGKDVELRCDPISGHTALYWYRQSLGQGLEFLIYFQGNSAPDKSGLPSDRFSAERTGGSVSTLTIQRTQQEDSAVYLCASSLAPRGLTEAFFGQGTRLTVV.

V is TRBV29-1 and J is TRBJ2-1; D unclear. This CDR3 region has 11 residues. V lost 2 bases and J 8 bases, leaving 7 bases between the germline ends. Germline loops: CDR1 SQVTM, CDR2 ANQGSEA. DNA of the CDR3: TGCAGCGTTGAAAGGCTGTATGAGCAGTTCTTC. It translates to CSVERLYEQFF.

This clonotype was recorded once. An end of the junction differs from the germline gene, which may be a read error. J is TRBJ2-6 and V is TRBV6-5; D is tentatively TRBD1 or TRBD2 (6 bases each). This CDR3 has 18 amino acids. From germline, CDR1 is MNHEY and CDR2 SVGAGI. In DNA form, the CDR3 reads TGTGCCAGCAGTTACTCGAGTGTTCTGTTAAGGGGGGCCAACGTCCCGACTTTC. The encoded protein is CASSYSSVLLRGANVPTF.

In this sample, this clonotype turned up a few times. The chain couples TRBV12-3 or TRBV12-4 to TRBJ1-1; no definite D call. This CDR3 is 14 amino acids long. The V and J ends lost 3 bases and 7 bases respectively, with 15 bases between them. The CDR3 is CASSLGGRRREAFF. The CDR3 region has the DNA TGTGCCAGCAGTTTGGGCGGACGGAGACGTGAAGCTTTCTTT.

The chain uses TRBV20-1 and TRBJ1-1; a possible D gene is TRBD1 (6 bases). Germline V gives CDR1 DFQATT, CDR2 SNEGSKA (reference sequence). The CDR3 has 14 residues. V lost 0 bases to trimming and J lost 1 base, with 9 bases between them. Here the CDR3 DNA reads TGCAGTGCTAGAGATCCGACAGGGAACACTGAAGCTTTCTTT. This codes for CSARDPTGNTEAFF.

This chain uses TRBV6-1 with TRBJ1-5; D remains unclear. The CDR3 runs 12 residues. The germline V gene encodes CDR1 MNHNS and CDR2 SASEGT. Deletions cut 4 bases from V and 3 bases from J, with 4 bases between. The CDR3: CASSGHNQPQHF. In nucleotides, the CDR3 is TGTGCCAGCAGTGGACACAATCAGCCCCAGCATTTT.